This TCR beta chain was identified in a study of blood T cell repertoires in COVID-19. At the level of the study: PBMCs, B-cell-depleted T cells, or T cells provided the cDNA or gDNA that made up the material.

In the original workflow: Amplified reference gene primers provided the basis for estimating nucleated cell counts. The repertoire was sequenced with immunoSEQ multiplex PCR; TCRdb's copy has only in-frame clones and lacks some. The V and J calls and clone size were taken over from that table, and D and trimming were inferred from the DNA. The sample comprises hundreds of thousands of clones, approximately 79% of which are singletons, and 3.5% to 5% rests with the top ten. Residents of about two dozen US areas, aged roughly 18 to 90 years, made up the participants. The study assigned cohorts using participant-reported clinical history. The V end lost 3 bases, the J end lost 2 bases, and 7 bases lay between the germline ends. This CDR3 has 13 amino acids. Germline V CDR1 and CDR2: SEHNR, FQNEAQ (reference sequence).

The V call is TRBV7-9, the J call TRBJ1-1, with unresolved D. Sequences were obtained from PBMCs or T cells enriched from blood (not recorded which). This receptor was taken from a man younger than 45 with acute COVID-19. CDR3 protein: CASSFQVNTEAFF. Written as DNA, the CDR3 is TGTGCCAGCAGCTTCCAGGTTAACACTGAAGCTTTCTTT.